These 29 T cell receptor beta chains share one sample of origin, sequenced in a study of identical twins. A single record per CDR3 protein comes from TCRdb applying MiXCR to the 5' RACE reads. The table includes 250,000 to 300,000 distinct CDR3 sequences, about 8.3% detected once. These data were also filed under a second study, of yellow fever vaccine responses in identical twins.

Sequenced input: CD8+ T cells sorted from blood. These receptors all come from a woman aged 18 to 35 in good health.

The table lists this clonotype with a few counts. This chain links TRBV5-1 with TRBJ2-2; D is uncertain. Germline CDR1 reads SGHRS; CDR2 reads YFSETQ. The CDR3 has 16 residues. The V end was cut by 4 bases, the J end by 6 bases, with 19 bases between. The CDR3 spells CASSIDLTVAAGELFF. DNA for the CDR3: TGCGCCAGCAGCATCGACTTAACTGTCGCGGCCGGGGAGCTGTTTTTT.

This clonotype was found many times. The J gene is TRBJ2-7, the V gene TRBV10-3, with TRBD2 matching over 11 bases. CDR1 is ENHRY and CDR2 is SYGVKD in the germline V gene. The junction had 7 bases not matched to a gene; V was cut back by 1 base and J by 2 bases. CDR3 size: 17 residues. In DNA, the CDR3 is TGTGCCATCAGTGAGTATAGCGGGAGGGGAAGCGCCTACGAGCAGTACTTC. Its protein product is CAISEYSGRGSAYEQYF.

This chain joins TRBV5-8 and TRBJ2-3; no definite D call. CDR3 length: 14 residues. The germline V gene encodes CDR1 SGHTS and CDR2 YDEGEE. The V and J ends lost 4 bases and 2 bases respectively, with 11 bases between them. CDR3 sequence (DNA): TGTGCCAGCAGCGGGCACCCGGCCACAGATACGCAGTATTTT. Amino acids: CASSGHPATDTQYF.

This clonotype turned up a few times. This chain uses TRBV20-1 with TRBJ2-5, with a weak D call TRBD2 (5 bases). The V gene's germline CDR1 is DFQATT and CDR2 SNEGSKA (reference sequence). Trimming took off 0 bases at V and 4 bases at J, with 15 bases between the two ends. This CDR3 is built from 15 residues. The CDR3 region is CSARDYEGLSETQYF. DNA of the CDR3: TGCAGTGCTAGAGATTACGAGGGTTTATCAGAGACCCAGTACTTC.

This clonotype showed up many times. This chain uses TRBV21-1 with TRBJ2-5; the table's D call TRBD2 went unverified against the DNA. TRBV21-1 is a listed pseudogene. There are 17 residues in the CDR3. The CDR3 nucleotides are TGTGCCAGCAGCAAAGAATTTCCTAGCGGGGAGGGGGAGACCCAGTACTTC. Translated, it gives CASSKEFPSGEGETQYF.

The genes are TRBV7-9 and TRBJ2-3; perhaps D is TRBD1 or TRBD2 (6 bases each). V was clipped by 1 base and J by 3 bases, with 8 bases between them. Germline V CDR1 and CDR2: SEHNR, FQNEAQ (reference sequence). This CDR3 contains 14 residues. The CDR3 DNA sequence: TGTGCCAGCAGCTTAGGGGGGGCGACAGATACGCAGTATTTT. Its protein is CASSLGGATDTQYF.

The chain uses TRBV15 and TRBJ1-2, with D maybe TRBD1 (5 bases). The CDR3 length is 13 residues. V lost 6 bases, J lost 6 bases, and 14 bases lay in between. Germline V CDR1 and CDR2: LNHNV, YYDKDF (reference sequence). The CDR3 DNA reads TGTGCCACCAGGGACACAGGTGGCGATGGCTACACCTTC. Amino acids: CATRDTGGDGYTF.

J is TRBJ2-1 and V is TRBV6-2 or TRBV6-3, with a possible D match to TRBD2 (5 bases). In germline, CDR1 is MNHEY, CDR2 SVGEGT. The CDR3 is 15 residues long. V lost 5 bases, J lost 7 bases, and 18 bases lay in between. The CDR3 loop reads CASSPGVAGGNEQFF. The CDR3 DNA follows: TGTGCCAGCAGTCCTGGGGTAGCAGGCGGGAATGAGCAGTTCTTC.

The CDR3 nucleotides read TGTGCCAGCAGCGCCGGGACAGGGGTGTACTTC. Encoded protein: CASSAGTGVYF. The chain has TRBV7-9 and TRBJ2-7; 10 bases map to TRBD1. J was trimmed by 12 bases and V by 5 bases; bases with no gene match: 4. The CDR3 is made up of 11 amino acids. Per the germline V gene, CDR1 is SEHNR and CDR2 is FQNEAQ (reference sequence).

This chain joins TRBV4-3 and TRBJ2-5; possible D gene TRBD2, 5 bases. V was cut by 0 bases and J by 7 bases, with 21 bases left in between. CDR3 length: 17 residues. Germline assignment: CDR1 LGHNA and CDR2 YSLEER. The CDR3 nucleotides are TGCGCCAGCAGCCAAGAGGGGTCTGGAGGCTTCTCTCTGACCCAGTACTTC. Translated: CASSQEGSGGFSLTQYF.

This clonotype was detected ten times or more. This chain uses TRBV12-3 or TRBV12-4 with TRBJ2-7; 7 nucleotides match TRBD1. Trimming removed 6 bases from V and 1 base from J; junction bases left unmatched: 9. The CDR3 loop spans 15 amino acids. CDR3 region: CASRETGVRSYEQYF. Written as DNA, the CDR3 is TGTGCCAGCAGAGAAACAGGGGTCCGATCCTACGAGCAGTACTTC.

This clonotype was seen ten or more times. This chain connects TRBV4-3 to TRBJ2-5; D is perhaps TRBD1 or TRBD2 (5 bases each). Germline V gene lookup returns CDR1 LGHNA and CDR2 YSLEER. CDR3 length: 19 amino acids. V lost 1 base and J lost 2, with 23 bases in between. CDR3 in amino acids: CASSQGKSGTTRSQETQYF. In nucleotides, the CDR3 is TGCGCCAGCAGCCAAGGAAAGAGTGGGACCACGAGATCTCAAGAGACCCAGTACTTC.

V is TRBV7-8 and J is TRBJ2-2; D perhaps matches TRBD1 (6 bases). This CDR3 is 15 amino acids long. Germline-derived CDR1 and CDR2 are SGHVS and FQNEAQ. V lost 5 bases, J lost 7 bases, and 17 bases lay in between. CDR3 residues: CASSQWGPRDGELFF. CDR3 coding DNA: TGTGCCAGCAGCCAATGGGGGCCTCGGGACGGGGAGCTGTTTTTT.

Only a few counts were recorded for this clonotype. The rearrangement uses TRBV28 and TRBJ1-5; weak D call: TRBD1 (6 bases). Germline V gene lookup returns CDR1 MDHEN and CDR2 SYDVKM. CDR3 size: 16 residues. V dropped 2 bases and J dropped 5 bases, with 16 bases sitting between them. The CDR3 DNA sequence: TGTGCCAGCAGTTTACTTGTCCGACAGGTCGATCAGCCCCAGCATTTT. Residues: CASSLLVRQVDQPQHF.

This clonotype came up a few times. The chain carries TRBV28 and TRBJ2-3; 8 bases align to TRBD2. Germline V gene sequence: CDR1 MDHEN, CDR2 SYDVKM. CDR3 size: 16 residues. With V trimmed by 3 bases and J by 0 bases, 5 bases remained unmatched. CDR3 bases: TGTGCCAGCAGTTTCTTTAGCGGGATTAGCACAGATACGCAGTATTTT. This gives the protein CASSFFSGISTDTQYF.

This clonotype has at least ten counts. This chain uses TRBV12-3 or TRBV12-4 with TRBJ2-1; weak D call: TRBD2 (6 bases). The CDR3 extends over 15 amino acids. Trimming removed 5 bases at V and 5 bases at J, with 16 bases between. CDR3 loop: CASSGLDYNHNEQFF. As DNA, the CDR3 is TGTGCCAGCAGTGGACTGGACTATAACCACAATGAGCAGTTCTTC.

This clonotype was detected ten times or more. The chain links TRBV5-1 to TRBJ2-3; possibly TRBD1 or TRBD2 for D (7 bases each). CDR1 and CDR2 from the germline V gene are SGHRS and YFSETQ. V lost 4 bases to trimming and J lost 2 bases, with 17 bases between them. This CDR3 region has 16 residues. The CDR3 DNA is TGCGCCAGCAGCCCGGTGGGAGGGGGCTACACAGATACGCAGTATTTT. It codes for CASSPVGGGYTDTQYF.

This chain links TRBV2 with TRBJ2-1, with 7 bases matching TRBD2. CDR1 SNHLY and CDR2 FYNNEI come from the germline V gene. With V trimmed by 10 bases and J by 10 bases, 7 bases remained unmatched. The CDR3 is made up of 11 amino acids. The CDR3 nucleotides are TGTGCCACCTTTCTCGGGAGGGAGCAGTTCTTC. Translating gives CATFLGREQFF.

This clonotype was recorded once. V is TRBV6-1 and J is TRBJ2-3, with TRBD1 as a possible D gene (5 bases). The germline V gene has CDR1 MNHNS and CDR2 SASEGT. The germline V and J ends were trimmed by 1 base and 1 base, with 12 bases remaining between them. The CDR3 contains 16 residues. The CDR3 DNA reads TGTGCCAGCAGTGAAGTCAGGGCCAGGGGCACAGATACGCAGTATTTT. Amino acids: CASSEVRARGTDTQYF.

This clonotype was counted many times. The V call is TRBV5-1, the J call TRBJ2-7; possible D gene TRBD2, 6 bases. Trimming left V 4 bases short and J 2 bases short, with 16 bases between. Looked up from germline, CDR1 is SGHRS and CDR2 is YFSETQ. The CDR3 is made up of 15 amino acids. In nucleotides, the CDR3 is TGCGCCAGCAGCCTCTTGGGGGAGGCCCCCTACGAGCAGTACTTC. Encoded protein: CASSLLGEAPYEQYF.

The genes are TRBV10-2 and TRBJ2-1; D gene unclear. The V and J ends lost 0 bases and 10 bases respectively, with 7 bases between them. This CDR3 is built from 12 residues. Per germline, CDR1 WSHSY and CDR2 SAAADI. CDR3 amino acids: CASSESPTEQFF. The CDR3 nucleotides read TGCGCCAGCAGTGAGTCCCCCACCGAGCAGTTCTTC.

This clonotype appeared many times. The chain carries TRBV7-9 and TRBJ2-7, with 7 bases aligning to TRBD1. The length of the CDR3 is 14 residues. With V trimmed by 5 bases and J by 3 bases, 7 bases remained unmatched. CDR1 and CDR2 (germline): SEHNR, FQNEAQ (reference sequence). The CDR3 spells CASSPGQVDYEQYF. The DNA of the CDR3 is TGTGCCAGCAGCCCAGGACAGGTGGACTACGAGCAGTACTTC. The full variable domain, in which reference TRBV7-9 and TRBJ2-7 provide the parts outside the CDR3, is DTGVSQNPRHKITKRGQNVTFRCDPISEHNRLYWYRQTLGQGPEFLTYFQNEAQLEKSRLLSDRFSAERPKGSFSTLEIQRTEQGDSAMYLCASSPGQVDYEQYFGPGTRLTVT.

The chain employs TRBV5-6 and TRBJ2-7, with 11 bases that match TRBD2. The CDR3 runs 14 residues. Germline CDR1 is SGHDT and CDR2 is YYEEEE. Trimming cost V 2 bases and J 7 bases; bases outside gene matches: 5. Here the CDR3 reads CASSLLAGESEQYF. CDR3 nucleotides: TGTGCCAGCAGCTTACTAGCGGGAGAAAGTGAGCAGTACTTC.

V gene TRBV29-1 combines with J gene TRBJ2-5; 10 nucleotides agree with TRBD2. This CDR3 is built from 13 residues. Germline CDR1 and CDR2: SQVTM and ANQGSEA. J gave up 3 bases and V 7 bases, and 5 bases lay outside the gene matches. CDR3 in amino acids: CSAAGGEEETQYF. For the CDR3, the DNA is TGCAGCGCAGCGGGGGGGGAGGAAGAGACCCAGTACTTC.

This clonotype was seen many times. The chain couples TRBV4-3 to TRBJ2-1; D remains unclear. V lost 0 bases and J 10 bases, leaving 19 bases between the germline ends. CDR1 and CDR2 from the germline V gene are LGHNA and YSLEER. The CDR3 runs to 16 residues. CDR3 sequence: CASSQDRVLPGEEQFF. The CDR3 coding sequence is TGCGCCAGCAGCCAAGATAGAGTGCTCCCTGGTGAGGAGCAGTTCTTC.

This clonotype was counted many times. The rearrangement links TRBV29-1 to TRBJ2-3, with TRBD1 matching over 8 bases. The CDR3 has 13 residues. The ends lost 5 bases at V and 5 bases at J; junction bases unmatched: 6. CDR1 and CDR2 from the germline V gene are SQVTM and ANQGSEA. This CDR3 reads CSVWAGGVDTQYF. DNA for the CDR3: TGCAGCGTTTGGGCAGGGGGCGTAGATACGCAGTATTTT.

This clonotype was detected many times. The chain combines TRBV12-3 or TRBV12-4 with TRBJ2-1; D uncertain. CDR3 length: 11 residues. The germline V and J ends were trimmed by 5 bases and 9 bases, with 8 bases remaining between them. The CDR3 nucleotides read TGTGCCAGCAGTCCGGATACTGAGCAGTTCTTC. As protein: CASSPDTEQFF.

This clonotype came up a few times. V usage is TRBV14 and J usage is TRBJ2-7; TRBD1 matches 7 bases. The V gene's germline CDR1 is SGHDN and CDR2 FVKESK. Trimming at V came to 1 base and at J to 2 bases, leaving 17 bases not matched to a gene. This CDR3 is built from 19 residues. The CDR3 coding sequence is TGTGCCAGCAGCCAAGTCGTTAGGACAGGAGCCTCGGTACCCTACGAGCAGTACTTC. Residues: CASSQVVRTGASVPYEQYF.

The V gene is TRBV28, the J gene TRBJ2-2, with TRBD1 matching 8 bases. CDR3 length: 17 amino acids. Trimming removed 6 bases from V and 3 bases from J; junction bases left unmatched: 12. CDR1 is MDHEN and CDR2 is SYDVKM in the germline V gene. CDR3 nucleotide sequence: TGTGCCAGCAGATCAAGCCGGGACAGGTCGTACACCGGGGAGCTGTTTTTT. Translating gives CASRSSRDRSYTGELFF.